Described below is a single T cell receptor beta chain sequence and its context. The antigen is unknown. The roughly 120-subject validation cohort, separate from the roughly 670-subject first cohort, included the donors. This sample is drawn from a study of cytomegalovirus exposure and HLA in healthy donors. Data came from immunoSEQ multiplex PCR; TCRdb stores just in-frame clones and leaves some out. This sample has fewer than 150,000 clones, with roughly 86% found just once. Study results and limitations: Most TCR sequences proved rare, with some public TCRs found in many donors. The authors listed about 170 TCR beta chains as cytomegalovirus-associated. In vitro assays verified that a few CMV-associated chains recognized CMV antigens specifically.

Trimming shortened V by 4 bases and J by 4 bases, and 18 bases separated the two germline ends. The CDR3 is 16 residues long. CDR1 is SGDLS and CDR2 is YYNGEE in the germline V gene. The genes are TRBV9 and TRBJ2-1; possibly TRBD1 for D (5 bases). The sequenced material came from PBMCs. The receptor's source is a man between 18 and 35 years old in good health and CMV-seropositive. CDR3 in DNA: TGTGCCAGCAGCCCGATCGACAGCAGGCCTTACAATGAGCAGTTCTTC. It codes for CASSPIDSRPYNEQFF.